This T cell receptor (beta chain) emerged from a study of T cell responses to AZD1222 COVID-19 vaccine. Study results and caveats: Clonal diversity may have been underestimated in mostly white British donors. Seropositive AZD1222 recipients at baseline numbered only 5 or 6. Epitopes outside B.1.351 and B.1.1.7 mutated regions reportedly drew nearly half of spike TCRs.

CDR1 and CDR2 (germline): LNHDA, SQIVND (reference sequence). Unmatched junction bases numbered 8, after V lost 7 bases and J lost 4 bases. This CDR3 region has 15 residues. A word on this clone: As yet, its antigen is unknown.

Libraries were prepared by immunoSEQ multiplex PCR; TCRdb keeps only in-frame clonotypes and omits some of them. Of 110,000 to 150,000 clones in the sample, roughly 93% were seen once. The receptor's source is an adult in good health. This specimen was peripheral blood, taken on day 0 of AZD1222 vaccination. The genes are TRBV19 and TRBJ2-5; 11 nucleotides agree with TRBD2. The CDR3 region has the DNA TGTGCCAGTAAGCTAGCGGGAGGCGGTGGAGAGACCCAGTACTTC. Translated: CASKLAGGGGETQYF. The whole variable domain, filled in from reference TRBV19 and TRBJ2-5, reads DGGITQSPKYLFRKEGQNVTLSCEQNLNHDAMYWYRQDPGQGLRLIYYSQIVNDFQKGDIAEGYSVSREKKESFPLTVTSAQKNPTAFYLCASKLAGGGGETQYFGPGTRLLVL.